What follows are 6 T cell receptor beta chains derived from one specimen sequenced in a study of T cells after yellow fever vaccination. TCRdb processed the 5' RACE reads anew with MiXCR; each CDR3 protein has one entry. The sample lists approximately 85,000 distinct CDR3 sequences, more than 10% occurring once. The input for sequencing was CD8+ T cells not binding an NS4B(214-222) dextramer, sorted from PBMCs, taken roughly 20 days after the first yellow fever vaccination. The receptors stem from a man aged 18 to 30 who received the YFV17D yellow fever vaccine.

This chain connects TRBV20-1 to TRBJ2-7; 9 nucleotides line up with TRBD1. Trimming at V came to 3 bases and at J to 3 bases, leaving 9 bases not matched to a gene. This CDR3 is built from 15 residues. Germline V lookup: CDR1 DFQATT, CDR2 SNEGSKA (reference sequence). CDR3 sequence reads: CSASPPGQGVYEQYF. CDR3 nucleotide sequence: TGCAGTGCTAGTCCGCCGGGACAGGGAGTCTACGAGCAGTACTTC.

The chain recombines TRBV6-1 with TRBJ2-1, with D perhaps assigned TRBD1 or TRBD2 (5 bases each). This CDR3 is 15 amino acids long. Trimming stripped 6 bases from V and 7 bases from J, with 19 bases between. The germline V gene has CDR1 MNHNS and CDR2 SASEGT. CDR3 in DNA: TGTGCCAGCAGCCCATATGGGGGTCCTAAAAATGAGCAGTTCTTC. Its protein is CASSPYGGPKNEQFF.

This clonotype occurred a few times. J is TRBJ1-1 and V is TRBV5-1; D not certain. Trimming shortened V by 0 bases and J by 0 bases, and 15 bases separated the two germline ends. The V gene's germline CDR1 is SGHRS and CDR2 YFSETQ. This CDR3 contains 17 residues. CDR3 amino acids: CASSLDQVGSLNTEAFF. CDR3 DNA sequence: TGCGCCAGCAGCTTGGACCAAGTCGGTAGTTTGAACACTGAAGCTTTCTTT. Using reference TRBV5-1 and TRBJ1-1 for the parts outside the CDR3, the full variable domain is KAGVTQTPRYLIKTRGQQVTLSCSPISGHRSVSWYQQTPGQGLQFLFEYFSETQRNKGNFPGRFSGRQFSNSRSEMNVSTLELGDSALYLCASSLDQVGSLNTEAFFGQGTRLTVV.

This clonotype was picked up a small number of times. V and J are TRBV5-1 and TRBJ2-3; TRBD2 might be the D (6 bases). The V gene lost 4 bases and the J gene lost 2 bases, with 14 bases spanning the gap. The CDR3 sequence is 15 residues long. Germline V CDR1 and CDR2: SGHRS, YFSETQ. The CDR3 here is CASSPAGPYTDTQYF. The CDR3, as DNA: TGCGCCAGCAGCCCGGCGGGACCCTACACAGATACGCAGTATTTT. The full variable domain, its missing parts supplied by reference TRBV5-1 and TRBJ2-3, is KAGVTQTPRYLIKTRGQQVTLSCSPISGHRSVSWYQQTPGQGLQFLFEYFSETQRNKGNFPGRFSGRQFSNSRSEMNVSTLELGDSALYLCASSPAGPYTDTQYFGPGTRLTVL.

Many counts were recorded for this clonotype. The chain couples TRBV9 to TRBJ2-1; 7 positions match TRBD1. This CDR3 spans 15 amino acids. Trimming took 1 base from V and 4 from J; bases not matched to a gene: 5. Germline V gene sequence: CDR1 SGDLS, CDR2 YYNGEE. The CDR3 DNA reads as TGTGCCAGCAGCGTAAAAGGGGGCGAATACAATGAGCAGTTCTTC. It is translated as CASSVKGGEYNEQFF.

The chain combines TRBV11-2 with TRBJ1-6; TRBD1 matches 8 bases. Trimming removed 3 bases from V and 7 bases from J; junction bases left unmatched: 11. The germline V gene has CDR1 SGHAT and CDR2 FQNNGV. This CDR3 has 17 residues. The CDR3 spells CASSLRPGQDRNSPLHF. The DNA for the CDR3 is TGTGCCAGCAGCTTGAGACCGGGACAGGATCGAAATTCACCCCTCCACTTT. Variable domain in full (rest from reference TRBV11-2 and TRBJ1-6): EAGVAQSPRYKIIEKRQSVAFWCNPISGHATLYWYQQILGQGPKLLIQFQNNGVVDDSQLPKDRFSAERLKGVDSTLKIQPAKLEDSAVYLCASSLRPGQDRNSPLHFGNGTRLTVT.